Following are 8 T cell receptor beta chains from one sample sequenced in a study of blood T cell repertoires in COVID-19. Produced via immunoSEQ multiplex PCR; TCRdb's table is partial and in-frame only. The sample holds 200,000 or so clones, over 75% seen once. The sample was peripheral blood. These receptors all stem from a human donor in a cohort sampled during active COVID-19.

V and J are TRBV6-5 and TRBJ1-4; a possible D gene is TRBD1 (5 bases). Germline assignment: CDR1 MNHEY and CDR2 SVGAGI. The CDR3 totals 13 residues. V dropped 7 bases and J dropped 5 bases, with 11 bases sitting between them. The chain's CDR3 is CASKTARNEKLFF. The CDR3 bases are TGTGCCAGCAAGACAGCGAGAAATGAAAAACTGTTTTTT.

The rearrangement links TRBV6-5 to TRBJ2-7, with 9 bases lining up with TRBD2. The CDR3 is made up of 13 amino acids. J gave up 4 bases and V 5 bases, and 3 bases lay outside the gene matches. Germline lookup yields CDR1 MNHEY and CDR2 SVGAGI. CDR3 nucleotides: TGTGCCAGCAGTACAACTAGCGGGTACGAGCAGTACTTC. Its translation: CASSTTSGYEQYF.

This clone was seen once. The rearrangement links TRBV21-1 to TRBJ2-2; the table's D call of TRBD2 was not tested on the DNA. TRBV21-1 constitutes a pseudogene. The CDR3 totals 19 residues. The CDR3 protein is CASSHRPARGEGNTGELFF. CDR3 coding DNA: TGTGCCAGCAGCCACAGGCCCGCGAGGGGGGAGGGCAACACCGGGGAGCTGTTTTTT.

The rearrangement uses TRBV4-2 and TRBJ1-1; D is unresolved. Trimming cost V 0 bases and J 1 base, with 9 bases left between them. CDR1 is LGHNA and CDR2 is YNFKEQ in the germline V gene. This CDR3 has 15 amino acids. CDR3 loop: CASSQEQFPNTEAFF. The CDR3 DNA reads as TGTGCCAGCAGCCAAGAGCAGTTTCCGAACACTGAAGCTTTCTTT.

V usage is TRBV28 and J usage is TRBJ2-7; maybe TRBD2 (5 bases). V lost 9 bases and J 4 bases, leaving 10 bases between the germline ends. The length of the CDR3 is 11 residues. CDR1 and CDR2 from the germline V gene are MDHEN and SYDVKM. CDR3 bases: TGTGCCAGTTCGGACTCGTACGAGCAGTACTTC. Translation: CASSDSYEQYF.

The rearrangement links TRBV5-6 to TRBJ2-3; D perhaps matches TRBD2 (6 bases). The CDR3 sequence is 14 residues long. From germline, CDR1 is SGHDT and CDR2 YYEEEE. V gave up 2 bases and J gave up 3 bases, with 10 bases separating them. The CDR3 bases are TGTGCCAGCAGCTTACTAGCCACTACAGATACGCAGTATTTT. Protein sequence: CASSLLATTDTQYF.

The chain carries TRBV6-5 and TRBJ2-7; TRBD2 aligns across 9 bases. Germline V gives CDR1 MNHEY, CDR2 SVGAGI. This CDR3 spans 14 amino acids. Germline trimming cut 7 bases from V and 6 bases from J; bases unmatched to any gene: 10. The CDR3 coding sequence is TGTGCCAGCAAGGTTGGCGGGAGGGCCGGCGAGCAGTACTTC. Translated, it gives CASKVGGRAGEQYF.

V is TRBV18 and J is TRBJ1-6; D remains unclear. V was cut by 2 bases and J by 7 bases, with 6 bases left in between. CDR1 is KGHSH, CDR2 LQKENI, per germline. CDR3 length equals 13 residues. The CDR3 is CASSPAENSPLHF. The CDR3 bases are TGTGCCAGCTCACCAGCGGAGAATTCACCCCTCCACTTT.